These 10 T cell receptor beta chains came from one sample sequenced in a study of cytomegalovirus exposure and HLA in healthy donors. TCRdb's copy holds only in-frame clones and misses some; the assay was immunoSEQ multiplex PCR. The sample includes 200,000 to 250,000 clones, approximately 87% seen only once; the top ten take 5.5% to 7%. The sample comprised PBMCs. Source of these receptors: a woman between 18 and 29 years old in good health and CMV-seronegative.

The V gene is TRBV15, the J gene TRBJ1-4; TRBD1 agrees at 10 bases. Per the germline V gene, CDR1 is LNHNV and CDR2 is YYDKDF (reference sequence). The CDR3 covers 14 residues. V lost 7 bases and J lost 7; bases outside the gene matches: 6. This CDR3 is CATTRQGAGEKLFF. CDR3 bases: TGTGCCACCACCCGACAGGGGGCGGGTGAAAAACTGTTTTTT.

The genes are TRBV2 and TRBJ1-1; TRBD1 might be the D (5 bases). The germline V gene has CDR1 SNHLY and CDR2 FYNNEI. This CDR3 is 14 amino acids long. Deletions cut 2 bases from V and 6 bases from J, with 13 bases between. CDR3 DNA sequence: TGTGCCAGCAGTGAAACAGGTTGGGGCGCTGAAGCTTTCTTT. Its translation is CASSETGWGAEAFF.

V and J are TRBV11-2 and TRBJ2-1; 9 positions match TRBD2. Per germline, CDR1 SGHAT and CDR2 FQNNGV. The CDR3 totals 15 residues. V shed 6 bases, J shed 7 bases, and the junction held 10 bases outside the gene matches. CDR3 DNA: TGTGCCAGCAGATCTCTAGCGGGACGGAAAAATGAGCAGTTCTTC. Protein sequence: CASRSLAGRKNEQFF.

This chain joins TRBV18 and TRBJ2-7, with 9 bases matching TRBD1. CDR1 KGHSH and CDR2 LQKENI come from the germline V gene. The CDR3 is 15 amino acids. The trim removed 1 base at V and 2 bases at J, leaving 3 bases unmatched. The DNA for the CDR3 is TGTGCCAGCTCACCACGACAGGGGGGAACCTACGAGCAGTACTTC. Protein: CASSPRQGGTYEQYF.

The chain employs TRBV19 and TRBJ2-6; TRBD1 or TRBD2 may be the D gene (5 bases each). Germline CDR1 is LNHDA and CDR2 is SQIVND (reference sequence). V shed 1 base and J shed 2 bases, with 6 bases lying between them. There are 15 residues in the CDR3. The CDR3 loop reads CASSIGGPGANVLTF. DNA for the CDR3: TGTGCCAGTAGTATAGGGGGACCTGGGGCCAACGTCCTGACTTTC.

For the CDR3, the DNA is TGTGCCTGGAGTAACGGGGGGGCCTCCAGTGAGCAGTTCTTC. It codes for CAWSNGGASSEQFF. J is TRBJ2-1 and V is TRBV30; 8 bases fit TRBD2. Germline CDR1 and CDR2: GTSNPN and SVGIG (reference sequence). CDR3 length: 14 amino acids. J was trimmed by 9 bases and V by 2 bases; bases with no gene match: 9.

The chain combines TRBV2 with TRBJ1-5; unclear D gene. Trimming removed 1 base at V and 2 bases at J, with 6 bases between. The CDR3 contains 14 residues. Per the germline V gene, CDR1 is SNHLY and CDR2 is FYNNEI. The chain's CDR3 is CASSEGIRNQPQHF. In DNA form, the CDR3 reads TGTGCCAGCAGTGAAGGGATTCGCAATCAGCCCCAGCATTTT.

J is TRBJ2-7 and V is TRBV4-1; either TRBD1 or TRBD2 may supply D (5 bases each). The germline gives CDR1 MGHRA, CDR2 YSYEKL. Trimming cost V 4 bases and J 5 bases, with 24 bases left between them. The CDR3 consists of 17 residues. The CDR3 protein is CASSLSPGRYGAHEQYF. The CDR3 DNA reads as TGCGCCAGCAGCCTCTCCCCGGGAAGGTACGGGGCCCACGAGCAGTACTTC.

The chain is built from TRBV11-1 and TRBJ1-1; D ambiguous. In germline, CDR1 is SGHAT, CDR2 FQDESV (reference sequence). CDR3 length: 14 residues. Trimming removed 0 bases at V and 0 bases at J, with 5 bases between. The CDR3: CASSLATLNTEAFF. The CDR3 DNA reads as TGTGCCAGCAGCTTAGCAACTCTGAACACTGAAGCTTTCTTT.

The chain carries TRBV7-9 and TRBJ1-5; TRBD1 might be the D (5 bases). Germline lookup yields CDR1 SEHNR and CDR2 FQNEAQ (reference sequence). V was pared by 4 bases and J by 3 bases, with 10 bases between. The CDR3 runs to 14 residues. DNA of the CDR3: TGTGCCAGCAGCTCGGGACCGACCAATCAGCCCCAGCATTTT. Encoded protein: CASSSGPTNQPQHF.